Below are 2 T cell receptor beta chains sequenced from a single sample in a study of cytomegalovirus exposure and HLA in healthy donors. PCR primers comprised 60 Vbeta and 13 Jbeta primers. Assay: immunoSEQ multiplex PCR; the TCRdb copy retains only in-frame clones and omits some. Of about 100,000 clones in the sample, more than 70% were seen once. The sequencing input was PBMCs. These receptors all stem from a woman aged 40 to 55 in good health and CMV-seronegative.

The rearrangement uses TRBV4-1 and TRBJ2-5, with D maybe TRBD1 (6 bases). CDR1 and CDR2 from the germline V gene are MGHRA and YSYEKL. The CDR3 spans 14 residues. V was cut by 6 bases and J by 0 bases, with 11 bases left in between. CDR3: CASRPDSNQETQYF. The CDR3 coding sequence is TGCGCCAGCAGGCCGGACAGCAACCAAGAGACCCAGTACTTC.

The gene calls are TRBV25-1 and TRBJ1-1; TRBD1 might be the D (5 bases). Germline-derived CDR1 and CDR2 are MGHDK and SYGVNS. The V end was cut by 2 bases, the J end by 1 base, with 8 bases between. The CDR3 runs 14 residues. CDR3 nucleotides: TGTGCCAGCAGTGAACGGACATCGAACACTGAAGCTTTCTTT. Its translation is CASSERTSNTEAFF. Full variable domain (rest looked up from reference TRBV25-1 and TRBJ1-1): EADIYQTPRYLVIGTGKKITLECSQTMGHDKMYWYQQDPGMELHLIHYSYGVNSTEKGDLSSESTVSRIRTEHFPLTLESARPSHTSQYLCASSERTSNTEAFFGQGTRLTVV.